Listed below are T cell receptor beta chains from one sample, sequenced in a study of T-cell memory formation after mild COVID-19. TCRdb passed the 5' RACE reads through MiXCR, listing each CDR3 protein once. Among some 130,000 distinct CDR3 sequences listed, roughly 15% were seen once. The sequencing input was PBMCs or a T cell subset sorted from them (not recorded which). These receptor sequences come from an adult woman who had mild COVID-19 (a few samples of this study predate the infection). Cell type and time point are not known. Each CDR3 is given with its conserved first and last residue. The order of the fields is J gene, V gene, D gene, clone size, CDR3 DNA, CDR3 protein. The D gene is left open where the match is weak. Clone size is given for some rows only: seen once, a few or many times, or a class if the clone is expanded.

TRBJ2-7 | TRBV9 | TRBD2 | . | TGTGCCAGCAGCGTAGGACTAGCGGGGAGTACCTACGAGCAGTACTTC | CASSVGLAGSTYEQYF
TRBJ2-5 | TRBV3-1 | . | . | TGTGCCAGCAGCCAAGACACTAGGGACCAAGAGACCCAGTACTTC | CASSQDTRDQETQYF
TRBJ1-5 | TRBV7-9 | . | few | TGTGCCAGCAGCTTAGCGGGGCAGGGTAGCAATCAGCCCCAGCATTTT | CASSLAGQGSNQPQHF
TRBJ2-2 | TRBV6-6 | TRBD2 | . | TGTGCCAGCAGTTTTTATAGCGGGGGAGGTACTACCGGGGAGCTGTTTTTT | CASSFYSGGGTTGELFF
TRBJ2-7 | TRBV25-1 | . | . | TGTGCCAGCAGTCTAAGGGACTTCTACGAGCAGTACTTC | CASSLRDFYEQYF
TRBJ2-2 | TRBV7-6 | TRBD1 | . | TGTGCCAGCAGCTTAGCGCAGGGGGCGAGGGACACCGGGGAGCTGTTTTTT | CASSLAQGARDTGELFF
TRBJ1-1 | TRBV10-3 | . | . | TGTGCCATCAGTGAGTCAGACGTGAACACTGAAGCTTTCTTT | CAISESDVNTEAFF
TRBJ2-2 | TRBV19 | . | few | TGTGCCAGTAAGCTGGGCGGGGAGCTGTTTTTT | CASKLGGELFF
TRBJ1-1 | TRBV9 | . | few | TGTGCCAGCAGCGTTGGAACACTGAACACTGAAGCTTTCTTT | CASSVGTLNTEAFF
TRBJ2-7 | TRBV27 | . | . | TGTGCCAGCAGTCCCTCGGCCTCCACCCCCTACGAGCAGTACTTC | CASSPSASTPYEQYF
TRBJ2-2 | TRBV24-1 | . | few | TGTGCCACCAGTGATGGACTCAGGGACGCGAACACCGGGGAGCTGTTTTTT | CATSDGLRDANTGELFF
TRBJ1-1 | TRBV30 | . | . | TGTGCCTGGAGTCCTCCCATCCCAGGAAGCCTAGCTTTCTTT | CAWSPPIPGSLAFF
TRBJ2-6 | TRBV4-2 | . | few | TGTGCCAGCAGCCAAGGGCTAGCTACGGGGGCCAACGTCCTGACTTTC | CASSQGLATGANVLTF
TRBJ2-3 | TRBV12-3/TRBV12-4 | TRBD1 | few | TGTGCCAGCAGCGCAGGGGGCCGGAGAGATACGCAGTATTTT | CASSAGGRRDTQYF
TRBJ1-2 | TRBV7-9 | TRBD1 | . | TGTGCCAGCAGTTCGGGACAGCTCTCCTATGGCTACACCTTC | CASSSGQLSYGYTF
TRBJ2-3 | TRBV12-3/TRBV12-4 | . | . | TGTGCCAGCAGTTGGACGGGTACGGGATATTTT | CASSWTGTGYF
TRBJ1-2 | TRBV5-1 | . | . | TGCGCCAGCAGCCCATCCTATGGCTACACCTTC | CASSPSYGYTF
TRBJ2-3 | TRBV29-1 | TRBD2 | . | TGCAGCGTTGAAGGGCTAGCGGGGCCGATCCGCACAGATACGCAGTATTTT | CSVEGLAGPIRTDTQYF
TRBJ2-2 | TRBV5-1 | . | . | TGCGCCAGCAGCTTGCGGGTGACCGGGGAGCTGTTTTTT | CASSLRVTGELFF
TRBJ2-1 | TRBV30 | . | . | TGTGCCTGGAGTGGGTCCTGGCGAAGCAATGAGCAGTTCTTC | CAWSGSWRSNEQFF
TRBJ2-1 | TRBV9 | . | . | TGTGCCAGCAGCCCGGGAGTGAGGTATAATGAGCAGTTCTTC | CASSPGVRYNEQFF
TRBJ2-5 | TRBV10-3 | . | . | TGTGCCATCAGTGAGTCGAGGACGGAGATCGAAGAGACCCAGTACTTC | CAISESRTEIEETQYF
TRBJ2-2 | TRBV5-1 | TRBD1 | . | TGCGCCAGCAGCTTGAGACAGGGTAGCACCGGGGAGCTGTTTTTT | CASSLRQGSTGELFF
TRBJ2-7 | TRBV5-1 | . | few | TGCGCCAGCAGCCCCCAAGGACAGACCTACGAGCAGTACTTC | CASSPQGQTYEQYF
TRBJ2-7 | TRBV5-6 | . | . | TGTGCCAGCAGCTTCACCGTAAATGAGCAGTACTTC | CASSFTVNEQYF
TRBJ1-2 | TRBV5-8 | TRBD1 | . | TGTGCCAGCAGCCTGGGACAGCTACTCTATGGCTACACCTTC | CASSLGQLLYGYTF